A selection of T cell receptor beta chains follows, all from one sample in a study of beta chain features in type 1 diabetes. The method was immunoSEQ multiplex PCR; TCRdb's version includes in-frame clones alone and lacks a portion of them. The sample records about 250,000 clones, roughly 15% being singletons. The specimen was naive CD4+ T cells from blood. The source of these receptors is a woman between 40 and 55 years old in good health. The CDR3 runs from the conserved cysteine through the conserved F or W.

v_call,j_call,cdr3_aa
TRBV7-6,TRBJ2-7,CASSPYGGGADEQYF
TRBV4-3,TRBJ1-1,CASSQDSRGKMNTEAFF
TRBV19,TRBJ2-7,CASSNRGNYEQYF
TRBV7-9,TRBJ1-2,CASSPGQGGVYGYTF
TRBV7-9,TRBJ1-6,CASSLGGSSYNSPLHF
TRBV7-9,TRBJ2-7,CASSSPYPDTSWDEQYF
TRBV5-4,TRBJ2-7,CASSTGQGYEQYF
TRBV19,TRBJ2-1,CASRTPDRGSYNEQFF
TRBV11-2,TRBJ2-5,CASSLWGGTGVETQYF
TRBV12-5,TRBJ2-1,CASGLTAGGKLYNEQFF
TRBV11-2,TRBJ2-5,CASSLGVGAKQYF
TRBV7-9,TRBJ2-1,CASSPFFGVSYNEQFF
TRBV5-4,TRBJ2-1,CASSTSGGYNEQFF
TRBV14,TRBJ2-1,CASSPGGLAGGSSYNEQFF
TRBV19,TRBJ2-6,CASSISNTGANVLTF
TRBV2,TRBJ2-7,CASSEAAGTVRSYEQYF
TRBV5-4,TRBJ2-7,CASSIQTVAYEQYF
TRBV11-2,TRBJ2-3,CASSLGLTFTDTQYF
TRBV5-1,TRBJ2-7,CASSSGTGDEQYF
TRBV25-1,TRBJ2-3,CASSAASGTGKSTDTQYF
TRBV13,TRBJ1-1,CASSSQPGAEAFF
TRBV18,TRBJ2-7,CASSLWLKRDRYEQYF
TRBV5-1,TRBJ2-1,CASSLRGGRDNEQFF
TRBV9,TRBJ2-2,CASSVVASGGDWVGELFF
TRBV5-6,TRBJ2-3,CASSWGLAGGPDTQYF
TRBV11-2,TRBJ1-6,CASSQDRGNSPLHF
TRBV6-5,TRBJ1-1,CASRDRVLQNTEAFF